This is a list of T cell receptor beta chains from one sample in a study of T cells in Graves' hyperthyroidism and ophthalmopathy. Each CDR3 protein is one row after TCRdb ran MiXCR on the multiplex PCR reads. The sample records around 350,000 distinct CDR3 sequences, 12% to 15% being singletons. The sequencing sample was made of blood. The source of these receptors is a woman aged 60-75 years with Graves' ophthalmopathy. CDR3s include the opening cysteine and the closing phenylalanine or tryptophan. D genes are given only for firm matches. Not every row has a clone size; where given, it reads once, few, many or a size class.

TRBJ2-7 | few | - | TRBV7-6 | TGTGCCCGCAGCTTAACAAAGGAGGGTGGCAGTTTAGAGCAGTACTTC | CARSLTKEGGSLEQYF
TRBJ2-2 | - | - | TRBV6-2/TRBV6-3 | TGTGCCAGCAGTCTGTCAGAGAACACCGGGGAGCTGTTTTTT | CASSLSENTGELFF
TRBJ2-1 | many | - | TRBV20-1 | TGCAGTGCTCTCCGAGGAGGGCCGGGGAATGAGCAGTTCTTC | CSALRGGPGNEQFF
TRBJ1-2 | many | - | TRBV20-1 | TGCAGTGCTAGGGAGGGGCACTATGGCTACACCTTC | CSAREGHYGYTF
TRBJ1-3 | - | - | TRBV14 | TGTGCCAGCAGCCAAGTGGTTGGCGGATCTGGAAACACCATATATTTT | CASSQVVGGSGNTIYF
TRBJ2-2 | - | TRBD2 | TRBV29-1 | TGCAGCGCAGGACTAGCGAACACCGGGGAGCTGTTTTTT | CSAGLANTGELFF
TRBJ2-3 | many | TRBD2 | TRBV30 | TGTGCCTGGAGCGAGGGAGGGTGGATGGATACGCAGTATTTT | CAWSEGGWMDTQYF
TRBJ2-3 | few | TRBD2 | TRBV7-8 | TGTGCCAGCAGCTTATCCCTAGGACTAGCGGGTCTCGCAGATACGCAGTATTTT | CASSLSLGLAGLADTQYF
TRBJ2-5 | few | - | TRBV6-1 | TGTGCCAGCAGCGCCGACACCTCATGGGGGGAGACCCAGTACTTC | CASSADTSWGETQYF
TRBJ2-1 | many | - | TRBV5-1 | TGCGCCAGCAGCCCTGGAGAGGGCGGGAACAATGAGCAGTTCTTC | CASSPGEGGNNEQFF
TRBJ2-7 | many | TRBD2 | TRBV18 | TGTGCCAGCTCACTCCGGGAGGCCTACGAGCAGTACTTC | CASSLREAYEQYF
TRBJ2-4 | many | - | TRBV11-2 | TGTGCCAGCGCGCCAATAGCCAAAAACATTCAGTACTTC | CASAPIAKNIQYF
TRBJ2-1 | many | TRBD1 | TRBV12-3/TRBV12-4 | TGTGCCAGCTCAGTCCCACGACAGGGGTCCACCTTGAGCTCCTACAATGAGCAGTTCTTC | CASSVPRQGSTLSSYNEQFF
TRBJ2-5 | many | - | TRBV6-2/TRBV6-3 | TGTGCCAGCAGTCAACAGGGAGAGACCCAGTACTTC | CASSQQGETQYF
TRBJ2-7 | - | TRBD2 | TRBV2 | TGTGCCAGCAGTGAATACAGGGACACTAGCGGGAGAGGGCACGAGCAGTACTTC | CASSEYRDTSGRGHEQYF
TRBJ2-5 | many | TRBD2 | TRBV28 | TGTGCCAGCCGGCCCCCGGTGTGGTCGGGGGGCCAGTACTTC | CASRPPVWSGGQYF
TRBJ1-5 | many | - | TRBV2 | TGTGCCAGTAACAGGGACGATCAGCCCCAGCATTTT | CASNRDDQPQHF
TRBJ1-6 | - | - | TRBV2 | TGTGCCAGCAGTTTCCCGGGTCGGGACCCCCTCCACTTT | CASSFPGRDPLHF
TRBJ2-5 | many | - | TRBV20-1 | TGCAGTGCTAGAGACCGGGGGCAGCTTCCAGGGGCCCAGTACTTC | CSARDRGQLPGAQYF
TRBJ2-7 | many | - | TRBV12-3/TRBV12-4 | TGTGCCAGCAGTAACAGGGCCCACGAGCAGTACTTC | CASSNRAHEQYF
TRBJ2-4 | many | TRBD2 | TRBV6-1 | TGTGCCAGCAGTTCCGGGACTAGCGGGAGAAACATTCAGTACTTC | CASSSGTSGRNIQYF
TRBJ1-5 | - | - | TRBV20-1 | TGCAGTGCTAGAGAACTGATAGTAGGGCCCCAGCATTTT | CSARELIVGPQHF
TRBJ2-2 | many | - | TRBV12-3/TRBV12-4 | TGTGCCAGCACCCCGCCCGAAGGCAGGGCCGGGGAGCTGTTTTTT | CASTPPEGRAGELFF
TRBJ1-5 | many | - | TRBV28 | TGTGCCAGCAATCGGGCGGGGGTAGATCAGCCCCAGCATTTT | CASNRAGVDQPQHF
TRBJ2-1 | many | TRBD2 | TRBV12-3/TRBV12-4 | TGTGCCAGCACCCCAAGTGTTAGCGGGAGAGGTGAGCAGTTCTTC | CASTPSVSGRGEQFF
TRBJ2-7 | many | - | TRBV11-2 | TGTGCCAGCAGCCCCACCCTCAGGGAAAACTACGAGCAGTACTTC | CASSPTLRENYEQYF
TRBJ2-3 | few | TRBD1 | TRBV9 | TGTGCCAGCAGTTACAGGGGCGGTAGCACAGATACGCAGTATTTT | CASSYRGGSTDTQYF
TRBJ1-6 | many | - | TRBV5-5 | TGTGCCAGCAGCTCCGGGAGTGCGGGGCTTGGGTCACCCCTCCACTTT | CASSSGSAGLGSPLHF
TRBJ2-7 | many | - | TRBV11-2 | TGTGCCAGCAGCCCAGGACTGCGGGCCTACGAGCAGTACTTC | CASSPGLRAYEQYF
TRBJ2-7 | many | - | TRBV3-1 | TGTGCCAGCAGCCACAGGCGCGGAGGTCTCGAGCAGTACTTC | CASSHRRGGLEQYF
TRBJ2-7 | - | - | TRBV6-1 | TGTGCCACCCAAGGGATCGGCAGCCACTCCTACAATGAGCAGTACTTC | CATQGIGSHSYNEQYF
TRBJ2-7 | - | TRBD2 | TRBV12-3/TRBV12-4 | TGTGCCAGCAGTGAAGCGCTTGGGACTAGCGGGGCTCCCTCCTACGAGCAGTACTTC | CASSEALGTSGAPSYEQYF
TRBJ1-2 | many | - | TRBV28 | TGTGCCAGCAGCCAAACCCGCTACACCTTC | CASSQTRYTF
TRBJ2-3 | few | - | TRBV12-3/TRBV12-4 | TGTGCCAGCAGTTTCAGGACGGGATTTGGAGATACGCAGTATTTT | CASSFRTGFGDTQYF
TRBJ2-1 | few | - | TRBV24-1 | TGTGCCACCAGTGACCCTAGGGGCGGGCTAGCTAATGAGCAGTTCTTC | CATSDPRGGLANEQFF
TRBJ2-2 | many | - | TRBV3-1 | TGTGCCAGCAGCCCCCCGACGGGCACCGGGGAGCTGTTTTTT | CASSPPTGTGELFF
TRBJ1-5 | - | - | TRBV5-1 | TGCGCCAGCAGCTTGGCGGGAATGGGCGATCAGCCCCAGCATTTT | CASSLAGMGDQPQHF
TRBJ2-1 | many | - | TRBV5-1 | TGCGCCAGCAGCTTGGACATGGGCAATGAGCAGTTCTTC | CASSLDMGNEQFF
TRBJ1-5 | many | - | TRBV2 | TGTGCCAGCACCGGGACAAGAGGCAATCAGCCCCAGCATTTT | CASTGTRGNQPQHF
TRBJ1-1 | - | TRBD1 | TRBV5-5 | TGTGCCAGCAGCTCCAGACAGGGGAGGACTGAAGCTTTCTTT | CASSSRQGRTEAFF
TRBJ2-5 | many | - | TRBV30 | TGTGCCTGGAGTTGGACTTTTCAAGAGACCCAGTACTTC | CAWSWTFQETQYF
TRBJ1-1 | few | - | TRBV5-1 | TGCGCCAGCAGCTTGGGGGGGCGCAAGGGTGAAGCTTTCTTT | CASSLGGRKGEAFF